This T cell receptor beta chain came from a study of identical twins. The CDR3 length is 14 residues. Germline-derived CDR1 and CDR2 are LNHDA and SQIVND (reference sequence). V dropped 9 bases and J dropped 4 bases, with 16 bases sitting between them. TCRdb reprocessed the 5' RACE reads via MiXCR and lists one record per CDR3 protein. This sample has hundreds of thousands of distinct CDR3 sequences, with roughly 26% found just once. The data also belong to a second study, concerning T cells expressing NK-cell markers. That investigation notes: Of the CD8+ T cells in roughly 6 donors, 1.0-7.0% belonged to dominant NKG2C+ clonotypes.

Specimen: CD4+ T cells sorted from blood. The chain joins TRBV19 to TRBJ2-1; perhaps D is TRBD1 or TRBD2 (5 bases each). This TCR was recovered from a woman between 18 and 29 years old in good health. The CDR3 spells CASRDGTEYNEQFF. The CDR3 DNA reads TGTGCCAGCCGCGACGGGACGGAGTACAATGAGCAGTTCTTC.